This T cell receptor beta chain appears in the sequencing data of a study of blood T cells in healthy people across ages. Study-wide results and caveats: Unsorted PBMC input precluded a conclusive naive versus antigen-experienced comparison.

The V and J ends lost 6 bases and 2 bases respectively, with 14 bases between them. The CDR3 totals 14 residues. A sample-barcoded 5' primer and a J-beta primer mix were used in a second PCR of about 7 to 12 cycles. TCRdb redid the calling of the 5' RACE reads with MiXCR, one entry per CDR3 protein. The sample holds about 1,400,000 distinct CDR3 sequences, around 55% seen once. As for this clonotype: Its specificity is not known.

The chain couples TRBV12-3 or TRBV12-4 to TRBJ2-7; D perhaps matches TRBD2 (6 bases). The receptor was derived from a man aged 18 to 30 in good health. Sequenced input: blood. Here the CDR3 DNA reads TGTGCCAGCAGGGCCCGGGAGCCGCCCTACGAGCAGTACTTC. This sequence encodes CASRAREPPYEQYF.